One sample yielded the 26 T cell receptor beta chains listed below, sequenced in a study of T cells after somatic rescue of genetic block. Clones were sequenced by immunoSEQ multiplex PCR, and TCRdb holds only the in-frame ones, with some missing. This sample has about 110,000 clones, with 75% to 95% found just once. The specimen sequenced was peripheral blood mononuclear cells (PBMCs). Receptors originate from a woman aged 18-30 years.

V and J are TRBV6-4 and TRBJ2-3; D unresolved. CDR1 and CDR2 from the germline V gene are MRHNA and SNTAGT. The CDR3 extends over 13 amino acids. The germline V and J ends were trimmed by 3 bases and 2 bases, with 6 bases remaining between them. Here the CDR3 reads CASSDAITDTQYF. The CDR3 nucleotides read TGTGCCAGCAGTGATGCGATCACAGATACGCAGTATTTT.

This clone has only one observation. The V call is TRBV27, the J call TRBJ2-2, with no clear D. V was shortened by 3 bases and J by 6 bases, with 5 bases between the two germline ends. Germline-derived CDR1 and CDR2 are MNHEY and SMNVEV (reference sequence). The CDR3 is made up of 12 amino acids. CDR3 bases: TGTGCCAGCAGTTTGTTCCCCGGGGAGCTGTTTTTT. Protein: CASSLFPGELFF.

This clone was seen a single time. The CDR3 DNA reads TGTGCCAGCAGCTTCACTAGCGGGGGCTCGAACACCGGGGAGCTGTTTTTT. Encoded protein: CASSFTSGGSNTGELFF. The J gene is TRBJ2-2, the V gene TRBV11-2; 11 bases agree with TRBD2. Germline-derived CDR1 and CDR2 are SGHAT and FQNNGV. Trimming removed 3 bases from V and 0 bases from J; junction bases left unmatched: 3. The CDR3 totals 17 residues. Variable domain in full (rest from reference TRBV11-2 and TRBJ2-2): EAGVAQSPRYKIIEKRQSVAFWCNPISGHATLYWYQQILGQGPKLLIQFQNNGVVDDSQLPKDRFSAERLKGVDSTLKIQPAKLEDSAVYLCASSFTSGGSNTGELFFGEGSRLTVL.

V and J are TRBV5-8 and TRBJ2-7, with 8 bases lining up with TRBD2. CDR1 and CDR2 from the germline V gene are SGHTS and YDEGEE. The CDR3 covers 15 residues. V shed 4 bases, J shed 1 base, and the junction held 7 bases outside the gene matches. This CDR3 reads CASSRGLAGSYEQYF. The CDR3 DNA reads TGTGCCAGCAGCCGCGGACTAGCCGGTTCCTACGAGCAGTACTTC.

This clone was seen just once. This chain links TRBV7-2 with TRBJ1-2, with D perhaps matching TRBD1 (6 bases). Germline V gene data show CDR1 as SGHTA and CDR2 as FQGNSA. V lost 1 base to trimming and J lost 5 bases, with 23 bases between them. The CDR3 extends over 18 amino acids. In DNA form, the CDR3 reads TGTGCCAGCAGCTTAGGGGGGGCAGGGACTCCCTCTCTGTATGGCTACACCTTC. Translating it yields CASSLGGAGTPSLYGYTF.

The chain's CDR3 is CASSPGTTTNYGYTF. Here the CDR3 DNA reads TGTGCCAGCAGCCCCGGGACAACAACTAACTATGGCTACACCTTC. The V call is TRBV9, the J call TRBJ1-2; perhaps TRBD1 as D (6 bases). The CDR3 has 15 residues. V lost 4 bases and J 0 bases, leaving 13 bases between the germline ends. Germline lookup yields CDR1 SGDLS and CDR2 YYNGEE.

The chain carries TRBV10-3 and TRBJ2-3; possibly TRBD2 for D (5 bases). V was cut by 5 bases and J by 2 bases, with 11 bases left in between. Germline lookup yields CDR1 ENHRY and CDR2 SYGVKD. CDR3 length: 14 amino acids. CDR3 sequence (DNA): TGTGCCATCAGTCCGGACGGGGACACAGATACGCAGTATTTT. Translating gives CAISPDGDTDTQYF.

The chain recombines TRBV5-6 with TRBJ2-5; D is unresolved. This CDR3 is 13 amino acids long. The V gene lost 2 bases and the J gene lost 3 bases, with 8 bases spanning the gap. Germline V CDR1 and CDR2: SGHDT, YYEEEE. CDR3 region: CASSFESKETQYF. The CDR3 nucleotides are TGTGCCAGCAGCTTTGAGTCGAAAGAGACCCAGTACTTC.

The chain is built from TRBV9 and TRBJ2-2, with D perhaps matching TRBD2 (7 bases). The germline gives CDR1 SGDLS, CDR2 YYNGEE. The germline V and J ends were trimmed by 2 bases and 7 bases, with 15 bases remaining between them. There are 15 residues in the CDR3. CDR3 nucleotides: TGTGCCAGCAGCGTGGCGGGGGCGCTACGCGGGGAGCTGTTTTTT. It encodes CASSVAGALRGELFF.

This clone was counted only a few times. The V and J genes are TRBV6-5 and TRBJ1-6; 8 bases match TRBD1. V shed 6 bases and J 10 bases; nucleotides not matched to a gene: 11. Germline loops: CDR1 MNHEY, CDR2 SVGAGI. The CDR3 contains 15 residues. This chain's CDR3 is CASRPGQVPTSPLHF. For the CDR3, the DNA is TGTGCCAGCAGACCGGGACAGGTCCCTACCTCACCCCTCCACTTT.

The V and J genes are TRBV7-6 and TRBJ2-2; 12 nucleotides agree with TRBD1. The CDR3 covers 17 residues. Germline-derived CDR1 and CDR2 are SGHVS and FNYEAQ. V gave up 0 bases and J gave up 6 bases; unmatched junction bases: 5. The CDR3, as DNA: TGTGCCAGCAGCTTAGCCCCGGGACAGGGGGCCCCCGGGGAGCTGTTTTTT. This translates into CASSLAPGQGAPGELFF.

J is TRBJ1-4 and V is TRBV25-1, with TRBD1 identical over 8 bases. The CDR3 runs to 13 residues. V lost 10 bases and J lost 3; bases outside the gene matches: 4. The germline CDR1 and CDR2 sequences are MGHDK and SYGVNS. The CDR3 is CATTGGSNEKLFF. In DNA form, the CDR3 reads TGTGCCACCACAGGGGGGTCTAATGAAAAACTGTTTTTT.

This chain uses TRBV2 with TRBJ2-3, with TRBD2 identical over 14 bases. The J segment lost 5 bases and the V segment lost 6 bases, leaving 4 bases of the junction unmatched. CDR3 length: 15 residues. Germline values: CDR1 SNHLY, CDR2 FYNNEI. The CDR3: CASRTSGGALDTQYF. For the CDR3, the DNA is TGTGCCAGCAGGACTAGCGGGGGGGCCTTAGATACGCAGTATTTT.

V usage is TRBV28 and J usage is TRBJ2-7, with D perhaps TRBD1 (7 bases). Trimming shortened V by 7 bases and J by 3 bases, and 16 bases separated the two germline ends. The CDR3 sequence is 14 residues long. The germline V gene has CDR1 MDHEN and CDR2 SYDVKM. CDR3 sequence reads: CASIEGARGYEQYF. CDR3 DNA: TGTGCCAGCATAGAGGGGGCGCGGGGCTACGAGCAGTACTTC.

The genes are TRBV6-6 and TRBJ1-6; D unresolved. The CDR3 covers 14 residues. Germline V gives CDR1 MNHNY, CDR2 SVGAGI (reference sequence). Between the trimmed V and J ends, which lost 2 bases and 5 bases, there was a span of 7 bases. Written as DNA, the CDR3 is TGTGCCAGCAGTTACGACACCCATAATTCACCCCTCCACTTT. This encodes CASSYDTHNSPLHF.

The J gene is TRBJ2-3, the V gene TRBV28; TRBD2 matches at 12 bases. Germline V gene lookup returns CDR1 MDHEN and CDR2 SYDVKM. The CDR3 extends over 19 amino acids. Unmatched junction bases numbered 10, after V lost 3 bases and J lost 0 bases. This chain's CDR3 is CASSFLTSGGTSSTDTQYF. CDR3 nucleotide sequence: TGTGCCAGCAGTTTCCTAACTAGCGGGGGGACCTCTAGCACAGATACGCAGTATTTT.

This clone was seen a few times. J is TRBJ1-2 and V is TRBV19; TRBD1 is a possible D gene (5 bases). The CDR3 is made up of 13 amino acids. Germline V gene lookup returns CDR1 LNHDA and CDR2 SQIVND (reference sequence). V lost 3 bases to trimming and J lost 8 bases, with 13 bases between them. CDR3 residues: CASSIGAGDGYTF. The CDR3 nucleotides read TGTGCCAGTAGTATTGGGGCAGGAGACGGCTACACCTTC.

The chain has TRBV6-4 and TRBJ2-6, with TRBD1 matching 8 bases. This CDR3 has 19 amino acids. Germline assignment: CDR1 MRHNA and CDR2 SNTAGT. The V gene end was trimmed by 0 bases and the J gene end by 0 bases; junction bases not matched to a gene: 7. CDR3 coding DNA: TGTGCCAGCAGTGACTCTACAGGGGGAGGCCTCTCTGGGGCCAACGTCCTGACTTTC. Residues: CASSDSTGGGLSGANVLTF.

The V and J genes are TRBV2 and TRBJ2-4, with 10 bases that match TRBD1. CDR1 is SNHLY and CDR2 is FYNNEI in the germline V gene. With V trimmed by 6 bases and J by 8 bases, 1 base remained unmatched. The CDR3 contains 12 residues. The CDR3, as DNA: TGTGCCAGCAGGGACAGGGGGGACATTCAGTACTTC. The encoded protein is CASRDRGDIQYF.

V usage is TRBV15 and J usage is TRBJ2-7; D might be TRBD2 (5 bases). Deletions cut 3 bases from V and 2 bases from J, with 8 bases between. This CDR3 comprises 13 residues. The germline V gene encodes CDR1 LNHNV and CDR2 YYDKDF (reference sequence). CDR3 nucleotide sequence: TGTGCCACCAGCAGCGGGGTAGCCTACGAGCAGTACTTC. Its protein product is CATSSGVAYEQYF.

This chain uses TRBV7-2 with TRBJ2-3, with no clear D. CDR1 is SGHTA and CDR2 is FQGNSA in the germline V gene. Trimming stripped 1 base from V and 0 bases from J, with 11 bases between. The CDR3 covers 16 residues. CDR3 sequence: CASSLVAVASTDTQYF. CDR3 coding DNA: TGTGCCAGCAGCTTAGTTGCCGTTGCTAGCACAGATACGCAGTATTTT.

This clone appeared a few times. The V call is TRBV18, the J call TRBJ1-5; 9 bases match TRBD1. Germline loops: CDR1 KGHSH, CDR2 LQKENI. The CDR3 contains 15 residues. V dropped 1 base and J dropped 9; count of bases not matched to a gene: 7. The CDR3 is CASSPRGQGVWPQHF. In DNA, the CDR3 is TGTGCCAGCTCACCACGGGGACAGGGCGTTTGGCCCCAGCATTTT.

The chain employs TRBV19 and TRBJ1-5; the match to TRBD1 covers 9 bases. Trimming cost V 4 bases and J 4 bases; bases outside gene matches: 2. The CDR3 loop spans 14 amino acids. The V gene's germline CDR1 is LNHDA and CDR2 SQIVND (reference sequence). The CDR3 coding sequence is TGTGCCAGTAGTACGACAGGGGGGAATCAGCCCCAGCATTTT. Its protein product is CASSTTGGNQPQHF.

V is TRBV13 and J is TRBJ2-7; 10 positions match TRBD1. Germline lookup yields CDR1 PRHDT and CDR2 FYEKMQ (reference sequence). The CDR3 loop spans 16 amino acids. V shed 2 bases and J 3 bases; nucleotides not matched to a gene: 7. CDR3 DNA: TGTGCCAGCAGCTTAAAAGGGACAGGGGCCTTCTACGAGCAGTACTTC. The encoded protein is CASSLKGTGAFYEQYF.

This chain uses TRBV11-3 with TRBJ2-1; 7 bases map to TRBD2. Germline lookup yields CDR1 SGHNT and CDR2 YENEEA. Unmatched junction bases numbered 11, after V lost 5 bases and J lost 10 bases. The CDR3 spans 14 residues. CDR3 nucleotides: TGTGCCAGCAGCAGGGGAGCGGGGTCGCGGGAGCAGTTCTTC. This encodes CASSRGAGSREQFF.

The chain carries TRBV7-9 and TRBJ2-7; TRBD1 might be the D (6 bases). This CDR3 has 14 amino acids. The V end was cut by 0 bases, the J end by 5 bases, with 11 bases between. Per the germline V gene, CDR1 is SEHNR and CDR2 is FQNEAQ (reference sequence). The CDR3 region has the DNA TGTGCCAGCAGCTTAGCGAGGGCAGGGGACGAGCAGTACTTC. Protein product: CASSLARAGDEQYF.